The subject of this entry is one TCR beta chain. This sample is drawn from a study of T-cell reconstitution after alpha-beta-depleted transplantation in children. This CDR3 contains 17 residues. Germline V gene data show CDR1 as ENHRY and CDR2 as SYGVKD. V dropped 10 bases and J dropped 0 bases, with 22 bases sitting between them. A TCRbeta library incorporating unique molecular identifiers was prepared. TCRdb reprocessed the PCR reads via MiXCR and lists one record per CDR3 protein. The table includes 500,000 to 600,000 distinct CDR3 sequences, over 25% detected once. This sequence originates from a human donor who donated a stem cell graft to a child with aplastic anemia. J is TRBJ1-3 and V is TRBV10-3, with TRBD1 as a possible D gene (5 bases). The source material was PBMCs from the stem cell graft donor, sampled from the stem cell graft. CDR3 amino acids: CATSIREGPSSGNTIYF. CDR3 sequence (DNA): TGTGCCACCTCAATCCGGGAGGGGCCTTCCTCTGGAAACACCATATATTTT.